This is a list of T cell receptor beta chains from one sample in a study of response to subunit inactivated influenza vaccine. Each CDR3 protein is one row after TCRdb ran MiXCR on the RT-PCR reads. The table shows fewer than 200,000 distinct CDR3 sequences, with 9.2% occurring only once. Sequencing used non-naive T cells sorted from PBMCs, obtained on the day of vaccination. The source is a man aged 45-60 years who received an inactivated influenza vaccine. CDR3s include the opening cysteine and the closing phenylalanine or tryptophan. D genes are given only for firm matches. Some rows have no size entry. The others give once, few or many, or a class for an expanded clone.

cdr3_nt | cdr3_aa | d_call | clone_size | j_call | v_call | cdr3_length
TGTGCCAGCAGTTTTGAGCAGGGTGGCTACGAGCAGTACTTC | CASSFEQGGYEQYF | - | few | TRBJ2-7 | TRBV27 | 14
TGTGCCAGCAGTTACTCGAAGGCGGGAGGGCCCTACGAGCAGTACTTC | CASSYSKAGGPYEQYF | TRBD2 | - | TRBJ2-7 | TRBV6-2/TRBV6-3 | 16
TGCAGTGCTGCCGCCCCGGGGGGGCATCAGCCCCAGCATTTT | CSAAAPGGHQPQHF | - | - | TRBJ1-5 | TRBV20-1 | 14
TGCGCCAGCAGCCATGACGGTTCCTACGAGCAGTACTTC | CASSHDGSYEQYF | - | - | TRBJ2-7 | TRBV5-1 | 13
TGCGCCAGCAGTCTCAGGGTCGCGGACACCGGGGAGCTGTTTTTT | CASSLRVADTGELFF | - | - | TRBJ2-2 | TRBV5-1 | 15
TGCAGTGCTAGAGAAGGGGGGGCGAGTGGCTACACCTTC | CSAREGGASGYTF | - | - | TRBJ1-2 | TRBV20-1 | 13
TGCAGTGCTAGAGATCGCGGCCAGGGGAGGAACACTGAAGCTTTCTTT | CSARDRGQGRNTEAFF | - | few | TRBJ1-1 | TRBV20-1 | 16
TGTGCCAGCAGCGTATTCGCGGCTAGCACAGATACGCAGTATTTT | CASSVFAASTDTQYF | - | many | TRBJ2-3 | TRBV9 | 15
TGTGCCATCAGTGAGGCCCTCGGTAACTACGAGCAGTACTTC | CAISEALGNYEQYF | - | few | TRBJ2-7 | TRBV10-3 | 14
TGCAGTGCTAGAGACCCCCCGGGGGCACCAACTAATGAAAAACTGTTTTTT | CSARDPPGAPTNEKLFF | - | many | TRBJ1-4 | TRBV20-1 | 17
TGTGCCAGCAGCGATTACCCGGGACAGTCCTTCAATGAGCAGTTCTTC | CASSDYPGQSFNEQFF | TRBD1 | - | TRBJ2-1 | TRBV7-9 | 16
TGCGCCAGCAGCTGGAGTGGACAGGGTGGCACAGATACGCAGTATTTT | CASSWSGQGGTDTQYF | TRBD1 | few | TRBJ2-3 | TRBV5-1 | 16
TGTGCCAGCAGCCTCGGACTAGCGGACAATGAGCAGTTCTTC | CASSLGLADNEQFF | TRBD2 | many | TRBJ2-1 | TRBV4-2 | 14
TGTGCCAGCAGGATCGACAGCAATCAGCCCCAGCATTTT | CASRIDSNQPQHF | - | few | TRBJ1-5 | TRBV6-6 | 13
TGCGCCAGCAGCCCGGGCTCAGGGGTTGGAAACACCATATATTTT | CASSPGSGVGNTIYF | - | few | TRBJ1-3 | TRBV4-3 | 15
TGTGCCAGCCAACCCGGGACTAATGAAAAACTGTTTTTT | CASQPGTNEKLFF | - | few | TRBJ1-4 | TRBV28 | 13
TGTGCCAGCACCAGCAGATCGGGGACCATGAACACTGAAGCTTTCTTT | CASTSRSGTMNTEAFF | - | few | TRBJ1-1 | TRBV6-2/TRBV6-3 | 16
TGTGCCAGCAGGACAACGAACACTGAAGCTTTCTTT | CASRTTNTEAFF | - | - | TRBJ1-1 | TRBV7-9 | 12
TGCAGCGTTGAAGCCTACTCGAACACTGAAGCTATCTTT | CSVEAYSNTEAIF | - | once | TRBJ1-1 | TRBV29-1 | 13
TGCAGTGCACCCCAAGGGGGCTCGGGCTATGGCTACACCTTC | CSAPQGGSGYGYTF | TRBD1 | - | TRBJ1-2 | TRBV20-1 | 14
TGTGCCAGCAGTTTAGCTGTCAGAAACTATGGCTACACCTTC | CASSLAVRNYGYTF | - | many | TRBJ1-2 | TRBV12-3/TRBV12-4 | 14
TGTGCCAGCAGCTTAGGCCCGGAGGGCCGGGAGACCCAGTACTTC | CASSLGPEGRETQYF | - | - | TRBJ2-5 | TRBV11-2 | 15
TGTGCCACCAGTGACAGAAAAGCGGGGGGCCTAGATACGCAGTATTTT | CATSDRKAGGLDTQYF | TRBD2 | - | TRBJ2-3 | TRBV24-1 | 16
TGTGCCAGCAGCTATGGGGGGTCCCCCACAGATACGCAGTATTTT | CASSYGGSPTDTQYF | - | few | TRBJ2-3 | TRBV7-6 | 15
TGTGCCAGCAGTAAGACTAGCGGGAGGGCCAAAAACATTCAGTACTTC | CASSKTSGRAKNIQYF | TRBD2 | many | TRBJ2-4 | TRBV6-2/TRBV6-3 | 16
TGTGCCAGCAGCGGAGTGGGCCGCGCCAACTATGGCTACACCTTC | CASSGVGRANYGYTF | - | many | TRBJ1-2 | TRBV28 | 15
TGTGCCAGCAGTGCCTGGGGACAGGAAGATTATGGCTACACCTTC | CASSAWGQEDYGYTF | TRBD1 | many | TRBJ1-2 | TRBV12-3/TRBV12-4 | 15